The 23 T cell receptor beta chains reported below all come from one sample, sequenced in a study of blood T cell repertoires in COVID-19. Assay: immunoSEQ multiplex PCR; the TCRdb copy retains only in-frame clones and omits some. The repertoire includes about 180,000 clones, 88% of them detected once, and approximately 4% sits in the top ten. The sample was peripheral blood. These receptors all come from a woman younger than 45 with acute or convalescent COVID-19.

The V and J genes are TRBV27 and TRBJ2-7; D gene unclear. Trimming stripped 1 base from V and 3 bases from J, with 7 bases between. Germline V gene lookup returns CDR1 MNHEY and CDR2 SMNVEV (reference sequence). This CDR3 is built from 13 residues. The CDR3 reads CASSLYSGYEQYF. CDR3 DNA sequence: TGTGCCAGCAGTTTATATTCCGGCTACGAGCAGTACTTC.

The CDR3 region is CASSSRDSTDTQYF. CDR3 in DNA: TGTGCCAGCAGCTCGAGGGACTCCACAGATACGCAGTATTTT. The V and J genes are TRBV13 and TRBJ2-3; the D gene is possibly TRBD2 (6 bases). The V gene lost 4 bases and the J gene lost 2 bases, with 10 bases spanning the gap. This CDR3 is built from 14 residues. Germline CDR1 reads PRHDT; CDR2 reads FYEKMQ (reference sequence).

The CDR3 region has the DNA TGTGCCAGCAGTCCGTCTAGAGAGACCCAGTACTTC. As protein: CASSPSRETQYF. The chain carries TRBV28 and TRBJ2-5; D call uncertain. There are 12 residues in the CDR3. The germline V gene encodes CDR1 MDHEN and CDR2 SYDVKM. Trimming took off 5 bases at V and 4 bases at J, with 8 bases between the two ends.

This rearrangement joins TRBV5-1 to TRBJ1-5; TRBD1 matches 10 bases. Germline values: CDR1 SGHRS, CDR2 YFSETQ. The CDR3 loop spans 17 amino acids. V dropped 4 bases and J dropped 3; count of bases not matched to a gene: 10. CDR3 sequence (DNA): TGCGCCAGCAGCCTGGGAATAGGGACAGGGGCCAATCAGCCCCAGCATTTT. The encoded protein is CASSLGIGTGANQPQHF. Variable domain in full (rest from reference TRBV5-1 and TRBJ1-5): KAGVTQTPRYLIKTRGQQVTLSCSPISGHRSVSWYQQTPGQGLQFLFEYFSETQRNKGNFPGRFSGRQFSNSRSEMNVSTLELGDSALYLCASSLGIGTGANQPQHFGDGTRLSIL.

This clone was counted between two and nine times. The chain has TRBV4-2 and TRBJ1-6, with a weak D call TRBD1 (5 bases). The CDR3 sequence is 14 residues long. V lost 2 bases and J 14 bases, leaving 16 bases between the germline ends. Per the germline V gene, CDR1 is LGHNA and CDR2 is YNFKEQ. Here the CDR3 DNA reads TGTGCCAGCAGCCAACCCCTTGCGGGGGGGACCCTCCACTTT. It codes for CASSQPLAGGTLHF.

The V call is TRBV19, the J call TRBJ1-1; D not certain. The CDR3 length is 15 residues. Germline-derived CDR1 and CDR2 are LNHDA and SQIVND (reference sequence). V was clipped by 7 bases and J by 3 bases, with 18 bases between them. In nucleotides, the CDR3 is TGTGCCAGTATTAGTCCCGTGGGGAGATACACTGAAGCTTTCTTT. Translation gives CASISPVGRYTEAFF.

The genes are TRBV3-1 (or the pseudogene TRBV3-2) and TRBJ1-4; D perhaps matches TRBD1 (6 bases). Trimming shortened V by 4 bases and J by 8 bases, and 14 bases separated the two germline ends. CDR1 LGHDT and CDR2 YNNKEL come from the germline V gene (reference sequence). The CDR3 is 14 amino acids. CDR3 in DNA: TGTGCCAGCAGCCGACACAGGGATCGAGAAAAACTGTTTTTT. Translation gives CASSRHRDREKLFF.

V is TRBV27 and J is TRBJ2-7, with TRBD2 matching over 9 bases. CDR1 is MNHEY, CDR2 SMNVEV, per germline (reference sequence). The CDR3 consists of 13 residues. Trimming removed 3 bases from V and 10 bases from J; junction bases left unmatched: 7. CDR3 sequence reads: CASSFQREDKQYF. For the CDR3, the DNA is TGTGCCAGCAGTTTCCAGCGGGAGGACAAACAGTACTTC.

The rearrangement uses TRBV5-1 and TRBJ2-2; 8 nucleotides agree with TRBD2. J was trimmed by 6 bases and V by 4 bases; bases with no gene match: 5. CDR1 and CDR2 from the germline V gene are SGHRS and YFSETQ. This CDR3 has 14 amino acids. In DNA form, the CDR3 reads TGCGCCAGCAGCGTCGGGACTAGGTCCGGGGAGCTGTTTTTT. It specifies CASSVGTRSGELFF. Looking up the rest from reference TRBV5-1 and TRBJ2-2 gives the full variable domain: KAGVTQTPRYLIKTRGQQVTLSCSPISGHRSVSWYQQTPGQGLQFLFEYFSETQRNKGNFPGRFSGRQFSNSRSEMNVSTLELGDSALYLCASSVGTRSGELFFGEGSRLTVL.

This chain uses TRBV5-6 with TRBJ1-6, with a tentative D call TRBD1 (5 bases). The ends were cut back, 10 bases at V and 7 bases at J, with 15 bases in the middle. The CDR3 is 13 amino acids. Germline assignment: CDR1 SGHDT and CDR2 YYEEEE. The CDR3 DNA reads TGTGCCTCGGGTGGCAGGGCGAATTCACCCCTCCACTTT. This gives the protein CASGGRANSPLHF.

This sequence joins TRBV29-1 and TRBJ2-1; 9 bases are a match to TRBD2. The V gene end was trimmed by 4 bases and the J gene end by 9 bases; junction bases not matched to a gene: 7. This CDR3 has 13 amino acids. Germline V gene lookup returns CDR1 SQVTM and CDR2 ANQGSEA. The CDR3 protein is CSVVPGLASEQFF. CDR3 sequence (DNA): TGCAGCGTTGTCCCGGGACTAGCCAGTGAGCAGTTCTTC.

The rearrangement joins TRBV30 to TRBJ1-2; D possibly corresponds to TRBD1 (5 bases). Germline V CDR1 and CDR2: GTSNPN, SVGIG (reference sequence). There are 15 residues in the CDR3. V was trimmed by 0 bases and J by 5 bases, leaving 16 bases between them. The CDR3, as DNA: TGTGCCTGGAGTGTAACCGGGACTCAACCTTATGGCTACACCTTC. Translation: CAWSVTGTQPYGYTF. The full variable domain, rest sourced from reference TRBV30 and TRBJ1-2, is SQTIHQWPATLVQPVGSPLSLECTVEGTSNPNLYWYRQAAGRGLQLLFYSVGIGQISSEVPQNLSASRPQDRQFILSSKKLLLSDSGFYLCAWSVTGTQPYGYTFGSGTRLTVV.

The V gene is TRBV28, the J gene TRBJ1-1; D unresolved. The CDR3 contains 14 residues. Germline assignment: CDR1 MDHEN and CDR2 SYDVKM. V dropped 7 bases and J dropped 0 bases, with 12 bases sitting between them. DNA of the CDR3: TGTGCCAGCATCGCCGGGAGCATGAACACTGAAGCTTTCTTT. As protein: CASIAGSMNTEAFF. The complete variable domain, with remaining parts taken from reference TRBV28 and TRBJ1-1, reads DVKVTQSSRYLVKRTGEKVFLECVQDMDHENMFWYRQDPGLGLRLIYFSYDVKMKEKGDIPEGYSVSREKKERFSLILESASTNQTSMYLCASIAGSMNTEAFFGQGTRLTVV.

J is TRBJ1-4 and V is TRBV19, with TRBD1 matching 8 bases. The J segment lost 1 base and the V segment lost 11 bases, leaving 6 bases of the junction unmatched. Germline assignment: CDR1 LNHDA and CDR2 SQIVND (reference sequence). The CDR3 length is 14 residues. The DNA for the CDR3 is TGTGCCTCGACAGGGGACCGAACTAATGAAAAACTGTTTTTT. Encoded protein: CASTGDRTNEKLFF.

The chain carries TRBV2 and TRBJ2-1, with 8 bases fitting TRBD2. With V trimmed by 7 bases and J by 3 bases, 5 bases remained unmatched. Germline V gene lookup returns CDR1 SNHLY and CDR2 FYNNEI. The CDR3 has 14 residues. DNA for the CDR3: TGTGCCAGCATTAAACTAGCGGTCTACAATGAGCAGTTCTTC. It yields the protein CASIKLAVYNEQFF.

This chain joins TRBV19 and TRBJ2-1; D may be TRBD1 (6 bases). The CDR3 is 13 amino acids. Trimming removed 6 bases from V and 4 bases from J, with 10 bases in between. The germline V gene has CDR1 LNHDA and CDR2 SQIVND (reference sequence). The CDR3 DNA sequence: TGTGCCAGTAGCAGACAGGATTACAATGAGCAGTTCTTC. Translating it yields CASSRQDYNEQFF.

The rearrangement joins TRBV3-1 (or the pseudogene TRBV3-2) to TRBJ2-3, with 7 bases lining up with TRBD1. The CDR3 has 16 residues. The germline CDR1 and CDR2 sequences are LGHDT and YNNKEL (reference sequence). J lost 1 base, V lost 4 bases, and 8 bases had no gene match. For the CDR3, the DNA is TGTGCCAGCAGCCGTCGGGGACAGTATGGCACAGATACGCAGTATTTT. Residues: CASSRRGQYGTDTQYF.

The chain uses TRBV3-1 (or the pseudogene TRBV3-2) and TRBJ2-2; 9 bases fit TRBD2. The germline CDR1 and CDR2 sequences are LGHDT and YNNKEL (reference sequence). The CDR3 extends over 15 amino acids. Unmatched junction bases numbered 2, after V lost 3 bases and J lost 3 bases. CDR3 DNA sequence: TGTGCCAGCAGCCAGGGACTAGCAGACACCGGGGAGCTGTTTTTT. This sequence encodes CASSQGLADTGELFF.

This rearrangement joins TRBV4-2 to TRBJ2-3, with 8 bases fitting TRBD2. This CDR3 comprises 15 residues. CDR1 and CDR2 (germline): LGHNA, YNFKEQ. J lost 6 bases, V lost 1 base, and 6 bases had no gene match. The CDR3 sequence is CASSQAGGPSDTQYF. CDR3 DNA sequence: TGTGCCAGCAGCCAAGCGGGAGGGCCGTCGGATACGCAGTATTTT.

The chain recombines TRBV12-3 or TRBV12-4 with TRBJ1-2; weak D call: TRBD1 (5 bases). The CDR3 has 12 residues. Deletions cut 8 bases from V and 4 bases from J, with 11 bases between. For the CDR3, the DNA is TGTGCCAGCGGGGAAAGGGGCTATGGCTACACCTTC. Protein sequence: CASGERGYGYTF.

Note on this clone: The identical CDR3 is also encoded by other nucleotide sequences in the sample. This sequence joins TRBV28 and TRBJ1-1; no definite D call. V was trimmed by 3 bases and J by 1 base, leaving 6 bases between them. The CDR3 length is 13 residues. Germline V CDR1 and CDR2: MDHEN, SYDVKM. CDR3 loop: CASSFRGNTEAFF. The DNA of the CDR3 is TGTGCCAGCAGTTTTCGGGGGAACACTGAAGCTTTCTTT.

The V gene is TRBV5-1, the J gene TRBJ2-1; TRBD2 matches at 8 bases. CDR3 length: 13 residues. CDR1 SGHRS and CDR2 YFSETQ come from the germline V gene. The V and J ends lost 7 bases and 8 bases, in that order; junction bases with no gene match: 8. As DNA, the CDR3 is TGCGCCAGCCGGGAGGGCCTAAGTGATGAGCAGTTCTTC. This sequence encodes CASREGLSDEQFF.

The CDR3 loop is CATSDSGLAVNEQYF. The CDR3 nucleotides read TGTGCCACCAGTGATTCGGGACTCGCCGTGAACGAGCAGTACTTC. The chain uses TRBV24-1 and TRBJ2-7, with D perhaps TRBD2 (6 bases). CDR1 and CDR2 from the germline V gene are KGHDR and SFDVKD. The CDR3 loop spans 15 amino acids. V lost 2 bases and J 5 bases, leaving 15 bases between the germline ends.